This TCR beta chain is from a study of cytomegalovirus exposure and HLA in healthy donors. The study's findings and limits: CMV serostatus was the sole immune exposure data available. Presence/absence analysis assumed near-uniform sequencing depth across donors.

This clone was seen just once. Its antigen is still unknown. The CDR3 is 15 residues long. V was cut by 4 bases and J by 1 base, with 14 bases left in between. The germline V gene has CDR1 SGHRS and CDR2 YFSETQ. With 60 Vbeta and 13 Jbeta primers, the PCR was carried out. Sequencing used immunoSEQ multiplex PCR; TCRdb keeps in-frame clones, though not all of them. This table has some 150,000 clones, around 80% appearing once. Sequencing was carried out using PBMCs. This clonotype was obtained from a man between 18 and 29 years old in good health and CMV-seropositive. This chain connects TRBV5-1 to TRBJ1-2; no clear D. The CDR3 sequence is CASSNPLAGNYGYTF. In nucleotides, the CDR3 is TGCGCCAGCAGCAATCCGCTGGCGGGTAACTATGGCTACACCTTC.